The clone carrying this T cell receptor (beta chain) came up a few times. This specimen belongs to a study of control samples from healthy donors and cancer patients. Clones were sequenced by immunoSEQ multiplex PCR, and TCRdb holds only the in-frame ones, with some missing. The table lists tens of thousands of clones, roughly 86% of them singletons. Deletions cut 2 bases from V and 9 bases from J, with 11 bases between. Germline CDR1 and CDR2: SNHLY and FYNNEI. The CDR3 spans 13 residues. What was sequenced was blood. V gene TRBV2 combines with J gene TRBJ2-1; D uncertain. This clonotype was sampled from a man aged 50 to 59 in good health. CDR3 region: CASSEIRTGEQFF. The CDR3 nucleotides are TGTGCCAGCAGTGAAATTCGGACGGGTGAGCAGTTCTTC.